Presented here are 3 T cell receptor beta chains from one specimen sequenced in a study of T cell responses to AZD1222 COVID-19 vaccine. The assay was immunoSEQ multiplex PCR, and TCRdb's table has in-frame clones only and misses some. This sample lists under 150,000 clones; its ten largest clones have around 2.2%. Sequenced material: peripheral blood. Receptor source: an adult in good health.

The chain uses TRBV6-2 or TRBV6-3 and TRBJ1-2; 8 bases agree with TRBD1. V lost 5 bases to trimming and J lost 4 bases; unmatched junction nucleotides: 12. There are 16 residues in the CDR3. Germline CDR1 and CDR2: MNHEY and SVGEGT. The CDR3, as DNA: TGTGCCAGCAGTCGAGAGCAGGGGGCGCGTGGCTATGGCTACACCTTC. This sequence encodes CASSREQGARGYGYTF.

V is TRBV11-3 and J is TRBJ2-3; 9 bases agree with TRBD2. The germline V gene has CDR1 SGHNT and CDR2 YENEEA. Losses at the gene ends were 1 base for V and 3 bases for J; bases not matched to a gene: 5. CDR3 length: 16 residues. The CDR3 coding sequence is TGTGCCAGCAGCTTAGGACGCGCGGGGGGGACAGATACGCAGTATTTT. Protein sequence: CASSLGRAGGTDTQYF. The whole variable domain, filled in from reference TRBV11-3 and TRBJ2-3, reads EAGVVQSPRYKIIEKKQPVAFWCNPISGHNTLYWYLQNLGQGPELLIRYENEEAVDDSQLPKDRFSAERLKGVDSTLKIQPAELGDSAVYLCASSLGRAGGTDTQYFGPGTRLTVL.

The chain uses TRBV5-1 and TRBJ1-4, with 9 bases aligning to TRBD1. The germline gives CDR1 SGHRS, CDR2 YFSETQ. After removal of 4 bases from V and 3 bases from J, the junction contained 4 bases not matched to a gene. The CDR3 covers 15 residues. The CDR3 loop is CASSTRTGANEKLFF. CDR3 sequence (DNA): TGCGCCAGCAGCACCAGGACAGGGGCTAATGAAAAACTGTTTTTT.